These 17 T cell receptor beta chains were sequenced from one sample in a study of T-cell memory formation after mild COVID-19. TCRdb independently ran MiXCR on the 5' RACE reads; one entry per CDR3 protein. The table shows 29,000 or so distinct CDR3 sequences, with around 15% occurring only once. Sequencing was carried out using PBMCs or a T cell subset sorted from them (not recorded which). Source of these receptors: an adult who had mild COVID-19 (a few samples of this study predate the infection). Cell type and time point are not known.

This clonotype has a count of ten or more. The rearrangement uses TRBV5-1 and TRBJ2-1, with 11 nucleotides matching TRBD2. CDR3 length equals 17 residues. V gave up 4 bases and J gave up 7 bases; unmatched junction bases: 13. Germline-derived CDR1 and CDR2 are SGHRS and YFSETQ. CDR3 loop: CASSLPPIAGGPNEQFF. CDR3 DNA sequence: TGCGCCAGCAGCCTGCCTCCGATAGCGGGAGGGCCGAATGAGCAGTTCTTC.

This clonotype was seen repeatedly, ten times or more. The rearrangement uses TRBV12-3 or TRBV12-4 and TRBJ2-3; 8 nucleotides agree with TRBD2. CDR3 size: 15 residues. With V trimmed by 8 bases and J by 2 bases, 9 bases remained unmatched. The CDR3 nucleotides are TGTGCCAGCGTTCAGGCCGGGGGGGCCACAGATACGCAGTATTTT. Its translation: CASVQAGGATDTQYF.

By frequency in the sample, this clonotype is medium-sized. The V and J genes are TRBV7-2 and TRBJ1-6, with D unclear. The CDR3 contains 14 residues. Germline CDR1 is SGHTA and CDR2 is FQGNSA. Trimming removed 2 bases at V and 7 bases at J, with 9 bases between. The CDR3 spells CASSLTSGNSPLHF. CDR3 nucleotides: TGTGCCAGCAGCTTAACAAGCGGGAATTCACCCCTCCACTTT. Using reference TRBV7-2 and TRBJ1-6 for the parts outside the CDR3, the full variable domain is GAGVSQSPSNKVTEKGKDVELRCDPISGHTALYWYRQSLGQGLEFLIYFQGNSAPDKSGLPSDRFSAERTGGSVSTLTIQRTQQEDSAVYLCASSLTSGNSPLHFGNGTRLTVT.

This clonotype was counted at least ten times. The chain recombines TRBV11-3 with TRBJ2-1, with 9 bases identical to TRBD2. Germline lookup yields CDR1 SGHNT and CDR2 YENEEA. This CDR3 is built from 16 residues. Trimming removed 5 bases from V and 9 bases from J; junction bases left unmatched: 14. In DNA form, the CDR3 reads TGTGCCAGCAGCCGACCCACGGGACTAGCAGGAAGTGAGCAGTTCTTC. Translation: CASSRPTGLAGSEQFF.

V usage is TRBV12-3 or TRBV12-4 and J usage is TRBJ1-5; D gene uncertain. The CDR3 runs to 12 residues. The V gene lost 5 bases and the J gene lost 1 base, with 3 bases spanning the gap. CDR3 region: CASSPSNQPQHF. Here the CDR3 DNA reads TGTGCCAGCAGTCCGAGCAATCAGCCCCAGCATTTT.

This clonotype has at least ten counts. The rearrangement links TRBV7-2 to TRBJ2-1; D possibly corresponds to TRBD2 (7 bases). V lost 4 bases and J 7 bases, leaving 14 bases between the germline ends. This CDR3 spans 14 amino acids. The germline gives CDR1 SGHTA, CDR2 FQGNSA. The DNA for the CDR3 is TGTGCCAGCAGCTGGGGGGGGCCGCGGAATGAGCAGTTCTTC. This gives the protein CASSWGGPRNEQFF.

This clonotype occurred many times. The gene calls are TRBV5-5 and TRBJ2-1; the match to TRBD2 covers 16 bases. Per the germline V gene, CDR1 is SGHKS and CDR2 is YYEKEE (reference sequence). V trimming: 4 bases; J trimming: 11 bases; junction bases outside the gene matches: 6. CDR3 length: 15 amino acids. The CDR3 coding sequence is TGTGCCAGCAGCCCGGGACTAGCGGGAGGGAGAAAGCAGTTCTTC. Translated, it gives CASSPGLAGGRKQFF.

The CDR3 loop reads CSASPGGATEAFF. The CDR3 coding sequence is TGCAGTGCTTCCCCCGGGGGGGCCACTGAAGCTTTCTTT. This chain joins TRBV20-1 and TRBJ1-1; TRBD1 might be the D (6 bases). Deletions cut 5 bases from V and 4 bases from J, with 14 bases between. The CDR3 spans 13 residues. The germline CDR1 and CDR2 sequences are DFQATT and SNEGSKA (reference sequence).

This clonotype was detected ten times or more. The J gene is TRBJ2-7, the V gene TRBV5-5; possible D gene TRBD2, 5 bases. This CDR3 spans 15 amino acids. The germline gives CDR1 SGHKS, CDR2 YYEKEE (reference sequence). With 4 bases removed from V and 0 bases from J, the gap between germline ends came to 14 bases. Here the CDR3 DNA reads TGTGCCAGCAGCGTGGGTCCGGGGAGCTCCTACGAGCAGTACTTC. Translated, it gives CASSVGPGSSYEQYF.

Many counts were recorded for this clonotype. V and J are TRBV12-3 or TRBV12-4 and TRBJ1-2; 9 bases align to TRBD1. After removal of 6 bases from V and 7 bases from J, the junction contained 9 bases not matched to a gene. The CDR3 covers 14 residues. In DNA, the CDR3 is TGTGCCAGCAGCTTAACAGGGGGCATGGTTGGCTACACCTTC. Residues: CASSLTGGMVGYTF.

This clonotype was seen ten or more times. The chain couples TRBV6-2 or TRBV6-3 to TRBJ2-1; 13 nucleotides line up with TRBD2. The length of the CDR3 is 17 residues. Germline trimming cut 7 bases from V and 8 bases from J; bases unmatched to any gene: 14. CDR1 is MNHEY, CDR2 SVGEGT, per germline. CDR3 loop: CASIKKPLAGGPHEQFF. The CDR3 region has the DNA TGTGCCAGCATCAAAAAACCACTAGCGGGAGGGCCCCATGAGCAGTTCTTC.

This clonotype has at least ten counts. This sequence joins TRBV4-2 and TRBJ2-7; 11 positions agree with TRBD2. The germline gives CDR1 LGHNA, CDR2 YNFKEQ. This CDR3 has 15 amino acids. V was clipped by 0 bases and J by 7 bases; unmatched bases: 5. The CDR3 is CASSQDGTSGWEQYF. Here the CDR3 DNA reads TGTGCCAGCAGCCAAGACGGGACTAGCGGATGGGAGCAGTACTTC.

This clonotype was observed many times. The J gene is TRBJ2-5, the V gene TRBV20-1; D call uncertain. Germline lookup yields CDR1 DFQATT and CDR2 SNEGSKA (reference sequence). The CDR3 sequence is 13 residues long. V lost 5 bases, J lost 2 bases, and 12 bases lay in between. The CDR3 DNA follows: TGCAGTGCTCGCGAGAACTCTCAAGAGACCCAGTACTTC. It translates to CSARENSQETQYF.

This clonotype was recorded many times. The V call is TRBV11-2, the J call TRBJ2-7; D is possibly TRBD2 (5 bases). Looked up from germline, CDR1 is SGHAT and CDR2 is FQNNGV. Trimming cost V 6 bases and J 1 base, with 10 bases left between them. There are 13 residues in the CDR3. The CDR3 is CASRGSGSYEQYF. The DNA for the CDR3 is TGTGCCAGCAGAGGAAGCGGATCCTACGAGCAGTACTTC.

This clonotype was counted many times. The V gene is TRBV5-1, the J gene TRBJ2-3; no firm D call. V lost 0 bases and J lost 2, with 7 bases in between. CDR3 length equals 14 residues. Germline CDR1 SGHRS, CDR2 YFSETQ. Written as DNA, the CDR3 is TGCGCCAGCAGCTTGGCTGGATCCACAGATACGCAGTATTTT. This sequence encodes CASSLAGSTDTQYF.

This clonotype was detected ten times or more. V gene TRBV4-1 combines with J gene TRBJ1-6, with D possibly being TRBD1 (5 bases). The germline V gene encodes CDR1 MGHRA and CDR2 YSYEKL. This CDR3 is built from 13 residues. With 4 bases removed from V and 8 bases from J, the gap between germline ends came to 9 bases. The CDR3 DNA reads TGCGCCAGCAGCCCGGACAATCATTCACCCCTCCACTTT. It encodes CASSPDNHSPLHF.

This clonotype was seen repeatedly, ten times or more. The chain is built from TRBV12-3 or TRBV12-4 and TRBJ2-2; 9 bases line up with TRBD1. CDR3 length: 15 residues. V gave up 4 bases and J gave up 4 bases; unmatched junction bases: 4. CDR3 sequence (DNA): TGTGCCAGCAGTTACAGGGGGCGCAGCACCGGGGAGCTGTTTTTT. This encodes CASSYRGRSTGELFF.